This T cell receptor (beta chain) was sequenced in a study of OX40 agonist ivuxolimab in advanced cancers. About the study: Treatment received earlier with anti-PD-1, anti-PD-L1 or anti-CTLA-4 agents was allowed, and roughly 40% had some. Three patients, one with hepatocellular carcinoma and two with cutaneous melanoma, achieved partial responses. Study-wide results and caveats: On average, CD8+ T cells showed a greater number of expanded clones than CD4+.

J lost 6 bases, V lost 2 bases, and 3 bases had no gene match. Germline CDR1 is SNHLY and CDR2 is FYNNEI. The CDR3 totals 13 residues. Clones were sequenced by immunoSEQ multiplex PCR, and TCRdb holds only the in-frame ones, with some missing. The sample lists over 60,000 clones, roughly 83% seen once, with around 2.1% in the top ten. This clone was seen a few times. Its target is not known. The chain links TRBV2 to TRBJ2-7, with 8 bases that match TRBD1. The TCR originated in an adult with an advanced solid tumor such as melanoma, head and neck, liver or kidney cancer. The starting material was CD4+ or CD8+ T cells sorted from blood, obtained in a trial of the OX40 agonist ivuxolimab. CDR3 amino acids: CASSEQGASEQYF. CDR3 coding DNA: TGTGCCAGCAGTGAACAGGGGGCAAGCGAGCAGTACTTC.